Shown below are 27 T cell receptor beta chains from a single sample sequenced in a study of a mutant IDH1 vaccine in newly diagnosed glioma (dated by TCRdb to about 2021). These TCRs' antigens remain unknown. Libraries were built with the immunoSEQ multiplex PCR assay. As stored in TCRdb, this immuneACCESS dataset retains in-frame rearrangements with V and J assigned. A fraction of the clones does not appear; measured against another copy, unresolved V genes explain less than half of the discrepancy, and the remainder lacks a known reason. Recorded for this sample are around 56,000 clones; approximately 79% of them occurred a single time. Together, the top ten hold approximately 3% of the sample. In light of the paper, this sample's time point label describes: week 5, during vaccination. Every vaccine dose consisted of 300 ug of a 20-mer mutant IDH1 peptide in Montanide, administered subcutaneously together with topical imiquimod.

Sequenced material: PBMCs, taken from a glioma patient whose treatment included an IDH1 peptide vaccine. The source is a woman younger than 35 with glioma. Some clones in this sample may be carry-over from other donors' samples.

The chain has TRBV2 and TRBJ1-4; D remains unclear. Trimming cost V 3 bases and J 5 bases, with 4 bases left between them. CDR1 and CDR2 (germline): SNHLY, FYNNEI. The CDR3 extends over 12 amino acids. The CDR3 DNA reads TGTGCCAGCAGTGAGGGCAATGAAAAACTGTTTTTT. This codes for CASSEGNEKLFF.

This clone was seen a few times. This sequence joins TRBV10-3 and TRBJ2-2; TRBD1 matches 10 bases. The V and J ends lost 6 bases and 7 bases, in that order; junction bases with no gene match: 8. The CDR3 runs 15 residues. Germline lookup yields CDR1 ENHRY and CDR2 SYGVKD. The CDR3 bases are TGTGCCATCAGGACAGGGGGCCGTGCTAGCGGGGAGCTGTTTTTT. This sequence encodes CAIRTGGRASGELFF.

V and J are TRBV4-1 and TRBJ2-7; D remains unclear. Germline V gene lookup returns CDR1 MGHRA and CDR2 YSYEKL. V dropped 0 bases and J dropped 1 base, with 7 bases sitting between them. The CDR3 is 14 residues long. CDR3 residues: CASSQEWGSYEQYF. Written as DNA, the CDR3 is TGCGCCAGCAGCCAAGAATGGGGATCCTACGAGCAGTACTTC.

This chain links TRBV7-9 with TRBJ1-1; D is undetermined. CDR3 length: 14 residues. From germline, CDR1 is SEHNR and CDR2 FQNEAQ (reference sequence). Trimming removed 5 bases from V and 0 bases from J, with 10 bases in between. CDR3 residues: CASSEFRLNTEAFF. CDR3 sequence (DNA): TGTGCCAGCAGCGAATTCAGACTGAACACTGAAGCTTTCTTT.

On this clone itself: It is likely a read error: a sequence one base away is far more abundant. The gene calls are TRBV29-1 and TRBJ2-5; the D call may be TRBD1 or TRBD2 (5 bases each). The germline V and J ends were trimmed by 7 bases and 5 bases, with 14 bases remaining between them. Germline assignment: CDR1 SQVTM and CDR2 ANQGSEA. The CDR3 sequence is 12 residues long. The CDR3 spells CSGGSGTETQYF. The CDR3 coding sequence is TGCAGCGGGGGATCAGGGACGGAGACCCAGTACTTC.

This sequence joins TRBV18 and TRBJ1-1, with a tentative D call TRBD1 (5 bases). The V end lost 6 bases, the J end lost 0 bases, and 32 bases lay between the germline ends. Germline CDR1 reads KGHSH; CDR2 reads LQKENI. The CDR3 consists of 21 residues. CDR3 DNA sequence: TGTGCCAGCTCTCGCATCGGGGCCTGGGTCAACCCCGGGACTCTGAACACTGAAGCTTTCTTT. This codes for CASSRIGAWVNPGTLNTEAFF.

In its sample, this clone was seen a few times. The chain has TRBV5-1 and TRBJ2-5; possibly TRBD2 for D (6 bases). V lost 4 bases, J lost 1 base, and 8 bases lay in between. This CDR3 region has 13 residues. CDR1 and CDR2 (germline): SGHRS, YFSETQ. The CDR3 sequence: CASSRDSQETQYF. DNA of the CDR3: TGCGCCAGCAGCCGGGACTCCCAAGAGACCCAGTACTTC.

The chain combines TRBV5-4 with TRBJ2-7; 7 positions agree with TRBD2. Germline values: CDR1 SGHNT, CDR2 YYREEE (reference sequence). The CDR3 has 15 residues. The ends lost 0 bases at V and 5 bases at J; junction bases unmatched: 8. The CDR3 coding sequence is TGTGCCAGCAGCTTGGCCGGCGGGGGTAGGGACGAGCAGTACTTC. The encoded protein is CASSLAGGGRDEQYF.

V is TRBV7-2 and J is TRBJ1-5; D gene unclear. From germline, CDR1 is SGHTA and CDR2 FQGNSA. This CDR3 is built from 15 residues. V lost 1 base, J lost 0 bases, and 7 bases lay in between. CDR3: CASSLDGVSNQPQHF. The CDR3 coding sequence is TGTGCCAGCAGCTTAGACGGTGTTAGCAATCAGCCCCAGCATTTT.

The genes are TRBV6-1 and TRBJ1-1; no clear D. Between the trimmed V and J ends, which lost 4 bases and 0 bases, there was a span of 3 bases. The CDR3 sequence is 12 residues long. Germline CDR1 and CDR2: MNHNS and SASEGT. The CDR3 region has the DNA TGTGCCAGCAGTGTTATGAACACTGAAGCTTTCTTT. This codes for CASSVMNTEAFF.

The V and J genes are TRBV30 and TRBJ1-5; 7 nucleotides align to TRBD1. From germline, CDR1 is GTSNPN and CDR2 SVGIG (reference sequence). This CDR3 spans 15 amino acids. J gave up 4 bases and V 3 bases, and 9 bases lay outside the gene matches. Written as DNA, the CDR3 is TGTGCCTGGAGCGCAGGGGGTTGGGAAAATCAGCCCCAGCATTTT. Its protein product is CAWSAGGWENQPQHF.

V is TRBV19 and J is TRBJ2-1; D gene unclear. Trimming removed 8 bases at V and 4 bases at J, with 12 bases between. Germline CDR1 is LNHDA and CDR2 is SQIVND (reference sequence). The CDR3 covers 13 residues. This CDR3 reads CASQVNTYNEQFF. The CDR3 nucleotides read TGTGCCAGTCAGGTCAATACTTACAATGAGCAGTTCTTC.

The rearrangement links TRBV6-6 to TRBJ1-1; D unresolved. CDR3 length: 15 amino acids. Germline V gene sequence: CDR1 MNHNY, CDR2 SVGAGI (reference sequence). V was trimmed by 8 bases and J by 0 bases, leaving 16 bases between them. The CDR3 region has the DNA TGTGCCAGCGGGGATGCGACTGTGTTGAACACTGAAGCTTTCTTT. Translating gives CASGDATVLNTEAFF.

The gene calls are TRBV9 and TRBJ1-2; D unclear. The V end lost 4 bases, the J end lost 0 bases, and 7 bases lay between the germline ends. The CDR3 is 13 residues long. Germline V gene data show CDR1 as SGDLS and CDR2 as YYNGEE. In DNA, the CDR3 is TGTGCCAGCAGCCCAGAGACTAACTATGGCTACACCTTC. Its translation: CASSPETNYGYTF.

The CDR3 protein is CASSQGQGRLGTEAFF. The CDR3 region has the DNA TGTGCCAGCAGCCAGGGACAGGGAAGGCTGGGGACTGAAGCTTTCTTT. The chain recombines TRBV14 with TRBJ1-1; TRBD1 aligns across 9 bases. Germline CDR1 SGHDN, CDR2 FVKESK. The CDR3 sequence is 16 residues long. V shed 3 bases and J 5 bases; nucleotides not matched to a gene: 10.

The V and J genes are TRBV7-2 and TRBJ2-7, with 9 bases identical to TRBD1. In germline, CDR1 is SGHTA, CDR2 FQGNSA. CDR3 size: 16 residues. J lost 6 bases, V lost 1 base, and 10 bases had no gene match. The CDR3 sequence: CASSLGTGARVREQYF. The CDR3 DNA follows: TGTGCCAGCAGCTTAGGGACAGGGGCCCGTGTCCGCGAGCAGTACTTC.

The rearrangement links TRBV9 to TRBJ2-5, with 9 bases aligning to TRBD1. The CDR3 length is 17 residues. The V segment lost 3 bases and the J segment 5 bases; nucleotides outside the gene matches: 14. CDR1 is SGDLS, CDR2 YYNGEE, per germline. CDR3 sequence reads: CASSDSGTGHRGETQYF. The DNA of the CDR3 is TGTGCCAGCAGCGACTCCGGGACAGGGCACCGTGGGGAGACCCAGTACTTC.

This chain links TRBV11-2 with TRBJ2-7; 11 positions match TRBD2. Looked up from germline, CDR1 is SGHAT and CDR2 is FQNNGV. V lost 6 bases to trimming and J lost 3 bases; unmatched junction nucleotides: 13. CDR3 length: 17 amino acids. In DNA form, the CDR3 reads TGTGCCAGCAGTAGAGGTGGGCTAGCGGGGGGACTCTACGAGCAGTACTTC. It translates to CASSRGGLAGGLYEQYF.

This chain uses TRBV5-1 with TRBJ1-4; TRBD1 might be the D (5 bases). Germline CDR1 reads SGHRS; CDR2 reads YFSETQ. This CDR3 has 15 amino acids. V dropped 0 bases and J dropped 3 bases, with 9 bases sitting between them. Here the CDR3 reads CASSLGLGPNEKLFF. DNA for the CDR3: TGCGCCAGCAGCTTGGGTCTGGGGCCTAATGAAAAACTGTTTTTT. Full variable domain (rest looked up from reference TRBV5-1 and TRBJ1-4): KAGVTQTPRYLIKTRGQQVTLSCSPISGHRSVSWYQQTPGQGLQFLFEYFSETQRNKGNFPGRFSGRQFSNSRSEMNVSTLELGDSALYLCASSLGLGPNEKLFFGSGTQLSVL.

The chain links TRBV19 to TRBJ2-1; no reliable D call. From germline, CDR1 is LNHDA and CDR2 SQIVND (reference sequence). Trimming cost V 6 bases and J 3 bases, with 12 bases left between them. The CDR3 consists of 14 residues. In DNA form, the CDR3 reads TGTGCCAGTAGGGCCCTGGCGGACTACAATGAGCAGTTCTTC. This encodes CASRALADYNEQFF.

CDR3 loop: CASSRLAGSYNEQFF. CDR3 bases: TGTGCCAGCTCACGGCTAGCGGGCTCATACAATGAGCAGTTCTTC. This chain links TRBV18 with TRBJ2-1, with 8 bases matching TRBD2. CDR1 and CDR2 from the germline V gene are KGHSH and LQKENI. This CDR3 region has 15 residues. V was pared by 4 bases and J by 4 bases, with 6 bases of the junction left unmatched.

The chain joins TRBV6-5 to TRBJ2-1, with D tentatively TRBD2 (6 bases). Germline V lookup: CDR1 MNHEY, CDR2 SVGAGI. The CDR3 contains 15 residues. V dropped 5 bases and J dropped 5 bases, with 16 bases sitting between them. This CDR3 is CASSKDYLRNNEQFF. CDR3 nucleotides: TGTGCCAGCAGTAAGGACTATTTGAGGAACAATGAGCAGTTCTTC.

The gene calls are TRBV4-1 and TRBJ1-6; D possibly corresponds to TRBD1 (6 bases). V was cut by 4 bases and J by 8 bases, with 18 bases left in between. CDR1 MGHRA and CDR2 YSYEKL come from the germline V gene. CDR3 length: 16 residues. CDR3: CASSRGQLSSDSPLHF. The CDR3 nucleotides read TGCGCCAGCAGCCGAGGACAGCTTTCTTCGGATTCACCCCTCCACTTT.

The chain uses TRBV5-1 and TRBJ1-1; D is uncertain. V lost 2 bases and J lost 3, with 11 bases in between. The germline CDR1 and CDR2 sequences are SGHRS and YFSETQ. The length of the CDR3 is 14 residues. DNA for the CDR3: TGCGCCAGCAGCTTAGGGAATGGGGACACTGAAGCTTTCTTT. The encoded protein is CASSLGNGDTEAFF.

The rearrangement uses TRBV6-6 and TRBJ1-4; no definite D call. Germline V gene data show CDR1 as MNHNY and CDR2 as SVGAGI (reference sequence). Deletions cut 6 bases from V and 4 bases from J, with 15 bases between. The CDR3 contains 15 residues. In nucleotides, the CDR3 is TGTGCCAGCAGGTCCGGGCCGAATATTAATGAAAAACTGTTTTTT. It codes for CASRSGPNINEKLFF.

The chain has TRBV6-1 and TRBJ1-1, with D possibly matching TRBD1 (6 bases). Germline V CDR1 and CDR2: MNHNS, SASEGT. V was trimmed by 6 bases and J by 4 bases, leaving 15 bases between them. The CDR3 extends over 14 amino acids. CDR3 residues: CASREGVWGTEAFF. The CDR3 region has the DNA TGTGCCAGCAGGGAGGGGGTTTGGGGCACTGAAGCTTTCTTT.

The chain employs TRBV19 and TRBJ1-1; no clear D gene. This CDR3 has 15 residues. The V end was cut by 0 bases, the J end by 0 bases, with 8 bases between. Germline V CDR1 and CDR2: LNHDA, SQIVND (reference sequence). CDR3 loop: CASSIDKQLNTEAFF. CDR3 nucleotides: TGTGCCAGTAGTATAGACAAACAGTTGAACACTGAAGCTTTCTTT.